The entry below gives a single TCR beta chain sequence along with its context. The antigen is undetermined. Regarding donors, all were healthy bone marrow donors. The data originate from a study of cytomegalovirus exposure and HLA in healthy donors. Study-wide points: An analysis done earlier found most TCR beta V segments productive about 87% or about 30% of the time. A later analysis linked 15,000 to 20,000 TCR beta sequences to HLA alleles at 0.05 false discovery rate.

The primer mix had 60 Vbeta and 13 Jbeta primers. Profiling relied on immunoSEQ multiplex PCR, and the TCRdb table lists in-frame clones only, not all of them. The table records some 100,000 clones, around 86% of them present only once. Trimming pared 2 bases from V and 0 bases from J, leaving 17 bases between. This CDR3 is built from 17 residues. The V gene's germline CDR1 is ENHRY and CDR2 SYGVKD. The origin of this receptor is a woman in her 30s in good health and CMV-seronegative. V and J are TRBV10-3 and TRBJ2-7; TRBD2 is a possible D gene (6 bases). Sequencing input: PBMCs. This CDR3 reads CAISEGLGTQSSYEQYF. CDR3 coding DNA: TGTGCCATCAGTGAGGGTTTGGGGACTCAAAGCTCCTACGAGCAGTACTTC.